This TCR beta chain was observed in a study of blood T cells in healthy people across ages. Those donating, healthy Caucasian individuals from Russia, were aged about 6 to 95. Peripheral blood samples of 7.5 to 10 milliliters were drawn from each donor. The CDR3 loop spans 15 amino acids. Per germline, CDR1 SGHTA and CDR2 FQGTGA. Trimming at V came to 3 bases and at J to 3 bases, leaving 1 base not matched to a gene. With a J-beta primer mix and a sample-barcoded 5' primer, a second PCR ran 7 to 11 cycles. TCRdb called the 5' RACE reads again in MiXCR, with one record for every CDR3 protein. The repertoire holds 550,000 to 750,000 distinct CDR3 sequences, with roughly 21% as singletons. This clonotype was seen at least ten times.

Sequencing was done on a sample of blood. This clonotype originated in a man between 65 and 85 years old in good health. The rearrangement uses TRBV7-3 and TRBJ2-1; 11 nucleotides align to TRBD2. DNA of the CDR3: TGTGCCAGCAGCTTGACTAGCGGGAACTACAATGAGCAGTTCTTC. It encodes CASSLTSGNYNEQFF.